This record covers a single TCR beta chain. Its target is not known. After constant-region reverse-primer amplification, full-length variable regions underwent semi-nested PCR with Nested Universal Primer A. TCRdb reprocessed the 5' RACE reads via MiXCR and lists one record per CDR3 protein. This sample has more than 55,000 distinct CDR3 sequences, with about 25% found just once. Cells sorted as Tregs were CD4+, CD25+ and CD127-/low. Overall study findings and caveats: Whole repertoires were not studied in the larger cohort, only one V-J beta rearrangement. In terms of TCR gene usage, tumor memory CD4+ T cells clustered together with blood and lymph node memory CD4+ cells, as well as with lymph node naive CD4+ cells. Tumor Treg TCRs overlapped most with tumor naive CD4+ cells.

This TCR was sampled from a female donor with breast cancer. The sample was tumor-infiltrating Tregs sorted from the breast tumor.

This chain's CDR3 is CASSTSGFGNNEQFF. The CDR3 nucleotides are TGTGCCAGCAGTACTAGCGGGTTCGGAAACAATGAGCAGTTCTTC. The chain joins TRBV6-1 to TRBJ2-1, with 9 bases identical to TRBD2. Trimming at V came to 5 bases and at J to 5 bases, leaving 7 bases not matched to a gene. Germline CDR1 reads MNHNS; CDR2 reads SASEGT. There are 15 residues in the CDR3.